This TCR beta chain is from a study of shared clonotypes between healthy human individuals. Study findings and constraints: Memory subsets generally showed lower estimated richness than naive subsets.

The sample holds a few counts of this clone. Its antigen is still unknown. This table comes from immunoSEQ multiplex PCR, and its TCRdb copy is limited to in-frame clones, with some not included. Here the sample spans around 940,000 clones, approximately 80% being singletons. There are 13 residues in the CDR3. In germline, CDR1 is GTSNPN, CDR2 SVGIG (reference sequence). After removal of 8 bases from V and 6 bases from J, the junction contained 9 bases not matched to a gene. The TCR was taken from a man between 18 and 35 years old in good health. The sequenced material came from memory CD4+ T cells sorted from blood. The subset denotes: CD45RA-negative fraction. The chain is built from TRBV30 and TRBJ2-7, with 11 nucleotides matching TRBD1. Written as DNA, the CDR3 is TGTGCCAGGGACAGGGGGACTGGGAGCGAGCAGTACTTC. It specifies CARDRGTGSEQYF.